The rows below give T cell receptor beta chains drawn from one sample of a study of human T cells and chemical hapten exposure. TCRdb analysed the RACE reads with MiXCR anew, one entry per CDR3 protein. Of tens of thousands of distinct CDR3 sequences in the sample, 8% to 13% were seen once. Source: whole blood, taken in connection with sensitization to the hapten diphenylcyclopropenone (DPC). The receptor source for this set is a man in his forties with alopecia areata. Some clones in this sample may be carry-over from other donors' samples. Each CDR3 is given with its conserved first and last residue. D genes are given only for firm matches. A row's size may be missing; if present it is once, few, many or a size class.

v_call	clone_size	d_call	j_call	cdr3_nt	cdr3_aa
TRBV11-2	few	TRBD2	TRBJ2-3	TGTGCCAGCAGCGTGTGGACTAGCGGTAGCACAGATACGCAGTATTTT	CASSVWTSGSTDTQYF
TRBV20-1	.	.	TRBJ1-3	TGCAGTGCTAGAGTCGGAGGCTCTGGAAACACCATATATTTT	CSARVGGSGNTIYF
TRBV5-5	.	.	TRBJ2-3	TGTGCCAGCAGCTTGGCGGGGACTGGAAACACAGATACGCAGTATTTT	CASSLAGTGNTDTQYF
TRBV29-1	.	TRBD2	TRBJ2-5	TGCAGCGTTGACCCTAGCGGGAAAGAGACCCAGTACTTC	CSVDPSGKETQYF
TRBV7-8	few	.	TRBJ2-1	TGTGCCAGCAGCCCCTTTGGGGGAGTTAGCAATGAGCAGTTCTTC	CASSPFGGVSNEQFF
TRBV4-2	few	TRBD2	TRBJ2-2	TGTGCCAGCAGCCGAGCGGGGTCCGGGGAGCTGTTTTTT	CASSRAGSGELFF
TRBV16	few	TRBD2	TRBJ2-1	TGTGCCAGCAGCCAATTTAGCGGGAGGGAGCAGTTCTTC	CASSQFSGREQFF
TRBV27	few	.	TRBJ2-5	TGTGCCAGCAGTACGCGTAGCCTCCCTGGAGAGACCCAGTACTTC	CASSTRSLPGETQYF
TRBV24-1	few	.	TRBJ2-1	TGTGCCACCAGTGATCCGGGTCCTAGCAAGAATGAGCAGTTCTTC	CATSDPGPSKNEQFF
TRBV9	.	.	TRBJ2-1	TGTGCCAGCAGCGTAGAACCTTCCAGGGAAGGGGGTGAGCAGTTCTTC	CASSVEPSREGGEQFF
TRBV6-5	few	TRBD1	TRBJ1-5	TGTGCCAGCAGTACAAAGACAGGGGGGTTGAATCAGCCCCAGCATTTT	CASSTKTGGLNQPQHF
TRBV29-1	few	TRBD1	TRBJ2-3	TGCAGCGTTGAAGAAATTTACGGACAGGCTCCAGATACGCAGTATTTT	CSVEEIYGQAPDTQYF
TRBV7-9	few	.	TRBJ1-5	TGTGCCAGCAGCTTAGAGGGGCAGCCCCAGCATTTT	CASSLEGQPQHF
TRBV27	.	.	TRBJ2-3	TGTGCCAGCAGTTTAGACGGGAGAGGCACAGATACGCAGTATTTT	CASSLDGRGTDTQYF
TRBV20-1	many	.	TRBJ2-7	TGCAGTGCTCTCATACTAGTCCAGGCCCTTCACTACGAGCAGTACTTC	CSALILVQALHYEQYF
TRBV29-1	many	.	TRBJ2-1	TGCAGCGTTGGAGTTCGGCTAGTCGGGGAGCAGTTCTTC	CSVGVRLVGEQFF
TRBV5-6	.	.	TRBJ2-1	TGTGCCAGCAGCTTGGCGGCCGCGAGCTCCTACAATGAGCAGTTCTTC	CASSLAAASSYNEQFF